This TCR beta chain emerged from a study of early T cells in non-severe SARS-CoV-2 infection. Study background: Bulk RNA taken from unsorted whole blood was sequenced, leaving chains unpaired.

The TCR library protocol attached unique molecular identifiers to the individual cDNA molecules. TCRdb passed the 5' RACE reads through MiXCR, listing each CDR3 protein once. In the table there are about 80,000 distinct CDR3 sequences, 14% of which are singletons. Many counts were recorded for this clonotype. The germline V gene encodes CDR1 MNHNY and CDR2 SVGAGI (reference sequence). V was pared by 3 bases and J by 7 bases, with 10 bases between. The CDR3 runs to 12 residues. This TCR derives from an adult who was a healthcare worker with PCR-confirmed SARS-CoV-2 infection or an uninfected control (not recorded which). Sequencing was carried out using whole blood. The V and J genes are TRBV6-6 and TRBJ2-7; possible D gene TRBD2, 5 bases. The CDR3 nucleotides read TGTGCCAGCAGTTATCGTGAGGGAGAGCAGTACTTC. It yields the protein CASSYREGEQYF.